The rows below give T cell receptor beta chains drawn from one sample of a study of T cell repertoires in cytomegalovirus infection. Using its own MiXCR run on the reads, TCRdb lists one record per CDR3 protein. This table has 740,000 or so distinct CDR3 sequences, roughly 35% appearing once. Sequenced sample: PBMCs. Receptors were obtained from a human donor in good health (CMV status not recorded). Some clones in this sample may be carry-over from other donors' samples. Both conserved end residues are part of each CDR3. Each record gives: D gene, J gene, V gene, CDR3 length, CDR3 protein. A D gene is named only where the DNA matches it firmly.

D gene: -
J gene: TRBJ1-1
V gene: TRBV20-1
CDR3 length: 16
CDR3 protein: CSARDHGGAKGTEAFF

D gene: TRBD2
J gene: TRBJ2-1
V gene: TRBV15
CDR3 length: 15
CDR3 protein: CATSKLAGVYNEQFF

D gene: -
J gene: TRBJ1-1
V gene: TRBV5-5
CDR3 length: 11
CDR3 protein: CATGGLPEAFF

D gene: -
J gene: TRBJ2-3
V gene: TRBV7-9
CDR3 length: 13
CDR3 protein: CASRWKSTDTQYF

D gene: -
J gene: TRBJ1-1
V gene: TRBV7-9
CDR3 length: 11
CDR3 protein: CASSGDSEAFF

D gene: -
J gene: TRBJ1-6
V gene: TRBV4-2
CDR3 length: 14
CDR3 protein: CASSPRDTSSPLHF

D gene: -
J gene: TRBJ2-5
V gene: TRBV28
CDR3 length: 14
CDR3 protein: CASSLYTGRETQYF

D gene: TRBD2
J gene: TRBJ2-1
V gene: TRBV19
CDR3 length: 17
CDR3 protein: CASTNQRGGLANNEQFF

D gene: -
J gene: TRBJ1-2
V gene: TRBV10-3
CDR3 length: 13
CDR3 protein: CAISPTEGVGYTF

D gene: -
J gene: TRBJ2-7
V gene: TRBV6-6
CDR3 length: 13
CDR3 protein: CASGRVPGDEQYF

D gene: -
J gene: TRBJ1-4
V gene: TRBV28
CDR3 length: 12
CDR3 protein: CASRTTNEKLFF

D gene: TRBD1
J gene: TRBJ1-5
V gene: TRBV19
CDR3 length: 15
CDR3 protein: CASSISRTGPQPQHF

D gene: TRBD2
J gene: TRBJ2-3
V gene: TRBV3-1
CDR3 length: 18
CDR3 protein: CASSPGLAGGSSRDTQYF

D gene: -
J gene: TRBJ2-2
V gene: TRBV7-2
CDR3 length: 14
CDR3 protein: CASSYVDYTGELFF

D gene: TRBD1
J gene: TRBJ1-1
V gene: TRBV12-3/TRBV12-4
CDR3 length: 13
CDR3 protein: CASSYLQGTEAFF

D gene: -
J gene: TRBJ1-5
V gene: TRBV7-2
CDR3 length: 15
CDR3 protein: CASSWTADSNQPQHF